This T cell receptor (beta chain) derives from a study of shared clonotypes between healthy human individuals. Whole-study context: Donor composition was a couple of women and a few men, aged 18 to 49.

TCRdb's table, derived via immunoSEQ multiplex PCR, lists solely in-frame clones and lacks some. The repertoire consists of hundreds of thousands of clones, with almost 95% occurring once and the leading ten covering 24%. Positively selected for CCR7, the CD45RO-negative cells used as naive CD8 cells excluded terminally differentiated effector memory CD45RA+ cells. The specimen sequenced was naive CD8+ T cells sorted from blood. The receptor comes from a man aged 30 to 45 in good health.

This CDR3 reads CASSHGASPHDTQYF. As DNA, the CDR3 is TGTGCCAGCAGCCACGGAGCCTCTCCTCATGATACGCAGTATTTT. The chain recombines TRBV7-2 with TRBJ2-3; no definite D call. Trimming pared 5 bases from V and 6 bases from J, leaving 18 bases between. CDR3 size: 15 residues. Germline V lookup: CDR1 SGHTA, CDR2 FQGNSA.